Sequencing of this T cell receptor beta chain was carried out in a study of blood T cell repertoires in COVID-19. Across the study: Material from acute and convalescent COVID-19 was sourced from the United States, Italy and Spain. T cells, B-cell-depleted T cells, or PBMCs supplied cDNA or gDNA.

Germline V lookup: CDR1 GTSNPN, CDR2 SVGIG (reference sequence). The CDR3 has 14 residues. V gave up 3 bases and J gave up 6 bases; unmatched junction bases: 7. As originally analysed: Reference gene primer amplification gave estimated nucleated cell counts. Produced via immunoSEQ multiplex PCR; TCRdb's table is partial and in-frame only. From that table come the V and J calls and clone size; the DNA was used to work out D and trimming. This table holds 54,000 or so clones, 75% to 90% found once. The rearrangement uses TRBV30 and TRBJ2-1; 8 positions agree with TRBD2. The sequencing input was peripheral blood. The source is a woman between 55 and 75 years old with acute or convalescent COVID-19. CDR3 DNA sequence: TGTGCCTGGAGCGGGGCTAGCGGGTTCAATGAGCAGTTCTTC. Translated, it gives CAWSGASGFNEQFF.